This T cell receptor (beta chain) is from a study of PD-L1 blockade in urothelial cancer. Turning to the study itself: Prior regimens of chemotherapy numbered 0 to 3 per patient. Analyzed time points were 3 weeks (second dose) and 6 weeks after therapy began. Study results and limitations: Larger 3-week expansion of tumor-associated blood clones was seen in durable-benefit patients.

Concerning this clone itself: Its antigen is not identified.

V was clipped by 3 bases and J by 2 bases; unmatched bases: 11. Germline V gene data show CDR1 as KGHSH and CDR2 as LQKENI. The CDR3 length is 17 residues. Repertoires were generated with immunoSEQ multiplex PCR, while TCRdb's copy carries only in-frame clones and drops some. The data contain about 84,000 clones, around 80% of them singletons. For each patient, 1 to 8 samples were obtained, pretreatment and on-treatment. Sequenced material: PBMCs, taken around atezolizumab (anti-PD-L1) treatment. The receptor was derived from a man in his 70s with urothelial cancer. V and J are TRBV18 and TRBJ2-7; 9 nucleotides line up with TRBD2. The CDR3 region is CASSPSPGLAGAYEQYF. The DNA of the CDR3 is TGTGCCAGCTCACCTTCGCCGGGACTAGCTGGCGCCTACGAGCAGTACTTC.